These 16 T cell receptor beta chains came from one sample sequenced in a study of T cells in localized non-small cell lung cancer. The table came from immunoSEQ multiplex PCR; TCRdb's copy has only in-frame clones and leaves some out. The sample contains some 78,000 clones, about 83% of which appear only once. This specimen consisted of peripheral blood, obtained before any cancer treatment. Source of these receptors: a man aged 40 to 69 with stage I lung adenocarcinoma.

In nucleotides, the CDR3 is TGTGCCAGCAGGAGACGCAATCAGCCCCAGCATTTT. As protein: CASRRRNQPQHF. J is TRBJ1-5 and V is TRBV6-5; no definite D call. Germline-derived CDR1 and CDR2 are MNHEY and SVGAGI. The CDR3 consists of 12 residues. V lost 6 bases to trimming and J lost 2 bases, with 5 bases between them.

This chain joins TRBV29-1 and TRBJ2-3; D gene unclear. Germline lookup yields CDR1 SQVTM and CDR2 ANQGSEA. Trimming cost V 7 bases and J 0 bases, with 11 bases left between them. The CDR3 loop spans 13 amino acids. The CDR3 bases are TGCAGCGCCCCGGTGGGTAGCACAGATACGCAGTATTTT. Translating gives CSAPVGSTDTQYF.

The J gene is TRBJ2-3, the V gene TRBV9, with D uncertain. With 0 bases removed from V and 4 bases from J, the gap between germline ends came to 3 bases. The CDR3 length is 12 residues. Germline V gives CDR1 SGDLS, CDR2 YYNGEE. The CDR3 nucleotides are TGTGCCAGCAGCGTAGTGGCAGATACGCAGTATTTT. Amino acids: CASSVVADTQYF.

CDR3 nucleotide sequence: TGTGCCAGCTCACCGACAGGGGACGTCAATAATTCACCCCTCCACTTT. Encoded protein: CASSPTGDVNNSPLHF. The rearrangement joins TRBV18 to TRBJ1-6; TRBD1 matches 8 bases. Trimming removed 3 bases from V and 5 bases from J; junction bases left unmatched: 6. Germline V gene data show CDR1 as KGHSH and CDR2 as LQKENI. CDR3 length: 16 amino acids.

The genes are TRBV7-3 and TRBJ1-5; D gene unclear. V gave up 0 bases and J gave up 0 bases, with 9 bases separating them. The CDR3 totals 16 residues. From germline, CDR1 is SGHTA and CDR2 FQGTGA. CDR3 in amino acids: CASSLTGLFSNQPQHF. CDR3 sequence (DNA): TGTGCCAGCAGCTTAACAGGTCTTTTTAGCAATCAGCCCCAGCATTTT.

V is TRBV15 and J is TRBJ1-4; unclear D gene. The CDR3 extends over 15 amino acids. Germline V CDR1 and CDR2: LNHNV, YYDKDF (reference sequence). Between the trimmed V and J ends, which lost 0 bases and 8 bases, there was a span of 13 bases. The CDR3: CATSRDPIGEEKLFF. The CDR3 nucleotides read TGTGCCACCAGCAGAGATCCGATCGGGGAAGAAAAACTGTTTTTT.

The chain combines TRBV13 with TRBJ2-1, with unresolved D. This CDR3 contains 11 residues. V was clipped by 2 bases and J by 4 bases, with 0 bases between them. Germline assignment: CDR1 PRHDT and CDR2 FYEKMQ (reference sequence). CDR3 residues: CASSLYNEQFF. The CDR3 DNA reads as TGTGCCAGCAGCTTATACAATGAGCAGTTCTTC. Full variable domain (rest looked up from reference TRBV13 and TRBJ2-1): AAGVIQSPRHLIKEKRETATLKCYPIPRHDTVYWYQQGPGQDPQFLISFYEKMQSDKGSIPDRFSAQQFSDYHSELNMSSLELGDSALYFCASSLYNEQFFGPGTRLTVL.

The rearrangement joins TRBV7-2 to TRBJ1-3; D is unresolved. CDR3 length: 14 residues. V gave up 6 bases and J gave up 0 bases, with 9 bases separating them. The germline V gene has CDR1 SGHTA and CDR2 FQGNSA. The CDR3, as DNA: TGTGCCAGCAGGGCAGCCAACTCTGGAAACACCATATATTTT. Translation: CASRAANSGNTIYF.

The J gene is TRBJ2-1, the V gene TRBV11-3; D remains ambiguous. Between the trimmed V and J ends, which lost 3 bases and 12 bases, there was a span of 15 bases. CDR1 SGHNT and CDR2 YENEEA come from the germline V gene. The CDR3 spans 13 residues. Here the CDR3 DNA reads TGTGCCAGCAGCTTCTCGCATTCGGAAGGGCAGTTCTTC. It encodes CASSFSHSEGQFF.

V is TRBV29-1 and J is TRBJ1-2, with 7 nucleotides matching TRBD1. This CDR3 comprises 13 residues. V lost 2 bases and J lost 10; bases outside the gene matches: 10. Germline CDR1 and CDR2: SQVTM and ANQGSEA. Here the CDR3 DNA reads TGCAGCGTTGAAATACGGGACAGAGGATACTACACCTTC. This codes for CSVEIRDRGYYTF.

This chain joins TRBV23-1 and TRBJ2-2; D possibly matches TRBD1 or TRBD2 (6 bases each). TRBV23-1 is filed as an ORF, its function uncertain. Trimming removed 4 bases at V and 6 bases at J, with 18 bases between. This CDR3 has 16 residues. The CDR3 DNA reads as TGCGCCAGCAGTCCCCGGAGGGGGGCAAGGGCCGGGGAGCTGTTTTTT. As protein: CASSPRRGARAGELFF.

This CDR3 is CASSGGLAGLTDTQYF. The CDR3 nucleotides are TGTGCCAGCAGCGGGGGTCTAGCGGGGCTCACAGATACGCAGTATTTT. J is TRBJ2-3 and V is TRBV11-2; 9 bases are shared with TRBD2. CDR1 and CDR2 (germline): SGHAT, FQNNGV. Trimming removed 5 bases from V and 2 bases from J; junction bases left unmatched: 8. The CDR3 spans 16 residues.

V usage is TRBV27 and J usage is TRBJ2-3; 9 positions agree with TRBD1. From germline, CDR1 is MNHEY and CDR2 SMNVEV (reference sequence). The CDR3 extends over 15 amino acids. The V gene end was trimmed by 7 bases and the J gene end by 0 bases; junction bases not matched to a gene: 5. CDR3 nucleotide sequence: TGTGCCAGCAATCAACAGGGGGCCAGCACAGATACGCAGTATTTT. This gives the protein CASNQQGASTDTQYF.

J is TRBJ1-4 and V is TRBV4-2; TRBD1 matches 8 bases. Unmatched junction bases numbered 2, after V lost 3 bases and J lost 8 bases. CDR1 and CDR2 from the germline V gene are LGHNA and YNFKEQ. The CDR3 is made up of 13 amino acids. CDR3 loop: CASSQDREEKLFF. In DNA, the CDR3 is TGTGCCAGCAGCCAGGACAGGGAGGAAAAACTGTTTTTT.

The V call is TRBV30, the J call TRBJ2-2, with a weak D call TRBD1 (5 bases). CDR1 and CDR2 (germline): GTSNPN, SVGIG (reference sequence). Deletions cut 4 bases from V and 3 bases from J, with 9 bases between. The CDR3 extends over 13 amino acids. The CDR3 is CAWTGSYTGELFF. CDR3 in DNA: TGTGCCTGGACAGGGTCATACACCGGGGAGCTGTTTTTT.

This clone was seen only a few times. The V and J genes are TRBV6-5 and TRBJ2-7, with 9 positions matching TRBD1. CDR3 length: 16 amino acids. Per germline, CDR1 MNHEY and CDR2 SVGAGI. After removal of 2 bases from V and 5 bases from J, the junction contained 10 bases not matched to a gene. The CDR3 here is CASSYDMWDREDEQYF. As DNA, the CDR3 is TGTGCCAGCAGTTACGACATGTGGGACAGGGAGGACGAGCAGTACTTC.